One sample yielded the 13 T cell receptor beta chains listed below, sequenced in a study of human CD8 memory T cell subsets (dated by TCRdb to 2020 to 2022). A Human TCR Profiling Kit was used to prepare UMI-labeled 5' RACE TCRbeta libraries. After the reads were reprocessed by TCRdb, one entry was made per CDR3 protein sequence, with no DNA. This sample's records show about 5,100 distinct CDR3 sequences. The leading ten clones occupy around 40% of the sample. The sample was CD8+ T cells from PBMCs. These receptors all come from a human donor in good health.

This clonotype shows up as medium-sized (0.01 to 0.1%) by frequency. The V and J genes are TRBV20-1 and TRBJ1-2. The CDR3 covers 16 residues. CDR1 and CDR2 (germline): DFQATT, SNEGSKA (reference sequence). The CDR3 region is CSARDPDSAINYGYTF.

This sequence joins TRBV29-1 and TRBJ2-7. Per germline, CDR1 SQVTM and CDR2 ANQGSEA. This CDR3 has 13 residues. Here the CDR3 reads CSALDRASYEQYF.

This clonotype shows up as medium-sized by frequency. This chain's CDR3 is CASSRTGTLNEQFF. This chain connects TRBV11-2 to TRBJ2-1; TCRdb lists TRBD2, though no DNA is available to test this call. Germline-derived CDR1 and CDR2 are SGHAT and FQNNGV. This CDR3 comprises 14 residues.

The J gene is TRBJ2-7, the V gene TRBV7-6; TCRdb names TRBD1, which stays unverified in the absence of DNA. This CDR3 comprises 15 residues. Germline values: CDR1 SGHVS, CDR2 FNYEAQ. CDR3 in amino acids: CASSASGGPSYEQYF.

This chain connects TRBV6-1 to TRBJ2-7. Germline V gene data show CDR1 as MNHNS and CDR2 as SASEGT. The CDR3 loop spans 15 amino acids. The CDR3: CASSGYRDRHYEQYF.

The chain uses TRBV27 and TRBJ2-1; TCRdb designates TRBD2, a call that cannot be tested without DNA. Germline CDR1 and CDR2: MNHEY and SMNVEV (reference sequence). This CDR3 is 16 amino acids long. CDR3: CASSLGVGGTQNEQFF.

The chain combines TRBV21-1 with TRBJ2-1; the TCRdb call, TRBD1, lacks DNA for checking. TRBV21-1 has pseudogene status. This CDR3 is 13 amino acids long. The CDR3 is CASSNRRENEQFF.

The chain is built from TRBV20-1 and TRBJ2-7; TCRdb's D call of TRBD1 is untestable without DNA. CDR1 DFQATT and CDR2 SNEGSKA come from the germline V gene (reference sequence). The CDR3 is 14 amino acids. The CDR3 reads CSASPGTGTYEQYF.

The J gene is TRBJ2-7, the V gene TRBV27; lacking DNA, the TRBD1 call made by TCRdb goes unchecked. This CDR3 spans 19 amino acids. Per germline, CDR1 MNHEY and CDR2 SMNVEV (reference sequence). The CDR3 here is CASSPTRQGADLSVYEQYF.

The chain recombines TRBV2 with TRBJ2-7; the TRBD1 assignment by TCRdb is unverifiable without DNA. The CDR3 contains 16 residues. CDR1 SNHLY and CDR2 FYNNEI come from the germline V gene. CDR3 residues: CASRVKRDFPSFEQYF.

The chain has TRBV7-6 and TRBJ2-3; TCRdb lists TRBD2, though no DNA is available to test this call. Germline CDR1 reads SGHVS; CDR2 reads FNYEAQ. The CDR3 consists of 15 residues. The CDR3 reads CASSLAGAGTDTQYF.

This chain joins TRBV6-1 and TRBJ2-3; TCRdb's D call of TRBD1 is untestable without DNA. Germline CDR1 reads MNHNS; CDR2 reads SASEGT. The CDR3 is 14 amino acids. The CDR3 is CASSPGQGPDTQYF.

This sequence joins TRBV6-5 and TRBJ1-6; TCRdb's assignment of TRBD1 cannot be checked, as there is no DNA. The germline V gene has CDR1 MNHEY and CDR2 SVGAGI. There are 16 residues in the CDR3. This CDR3 reads CASSYSNSAPNSPLHF.